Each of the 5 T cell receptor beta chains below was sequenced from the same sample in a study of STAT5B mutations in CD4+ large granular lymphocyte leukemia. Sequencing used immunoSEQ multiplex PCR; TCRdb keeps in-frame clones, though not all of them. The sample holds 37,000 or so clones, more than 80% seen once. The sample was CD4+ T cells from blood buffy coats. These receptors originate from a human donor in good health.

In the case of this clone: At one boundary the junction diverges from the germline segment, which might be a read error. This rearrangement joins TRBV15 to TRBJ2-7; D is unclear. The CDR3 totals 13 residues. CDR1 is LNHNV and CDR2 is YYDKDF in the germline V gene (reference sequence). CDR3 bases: TGTGCCACCAGCAGAGGAAACTCCCACGAGCAGTACTTC. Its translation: CATSRGNSHEQYF. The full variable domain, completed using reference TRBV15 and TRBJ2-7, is DAMVIQNPRYQVTQFGKPVTLSCSQTLNHNVMYWYQQKSSQAPKLLFHYYDKDFNNEADTPDNFQSRRPNTSFCFLDIRSPGLGDTAMYLCATSRGNSHEQYFGPGTRLTVT.

DNA of the CDR3: TGTGCCAGCAGCCCTGGGACCTCGGCGAGTGGGGCCAACGTCCTGACTTTC. Translated, it gives CASSPGTSASGANVLTF. The chain has TRBV5-4 and TRBJ2-6, with D perhaps being TRBD1 or TRBD2 (5 bases each). Trimming shortened V by 4 bases and J by 3 bases, and 17 bases separated the two germline ends. This CDR3 comprises 17 residues. Germline V gene data show CDR1 as SGHNT and CDR2 as YYREEE (reference sequence).

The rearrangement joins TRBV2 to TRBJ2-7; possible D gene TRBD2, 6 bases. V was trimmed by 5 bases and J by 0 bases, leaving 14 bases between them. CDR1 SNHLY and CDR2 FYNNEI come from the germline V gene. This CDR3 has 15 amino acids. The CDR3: CASSRDFPTSYEQYF. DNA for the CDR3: TGTGCCAGCAGTCGGGACTTCCCGACCTCCTACGAGCAGTACTTC.

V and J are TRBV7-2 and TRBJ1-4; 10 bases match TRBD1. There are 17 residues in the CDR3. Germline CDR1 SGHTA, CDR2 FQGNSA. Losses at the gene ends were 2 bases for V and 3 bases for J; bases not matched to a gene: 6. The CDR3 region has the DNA TGTGCCAGCAGCTTACGCGGTGGGACAGGGGCTAATGAAAAACTGTTTTTT. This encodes CASSLRGGTGANEKLFF.

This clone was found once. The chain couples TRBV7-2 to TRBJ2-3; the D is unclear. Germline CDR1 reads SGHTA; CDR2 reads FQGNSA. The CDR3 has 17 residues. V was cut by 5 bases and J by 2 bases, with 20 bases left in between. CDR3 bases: TGTGCCAGCAGCCTAAGCGTGCGTTATAGGTCCACAGATACGCAGTATTTT. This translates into CASSLSVRYRSTDTQYF.